This is a list of T cell receptor beta chains from one sample in a study of T cells in Graves' hyperthyroidism and ophthalmopathy. Each CDR3 protein is one row after TCRdb ran MiXCR on the multiplex PCR reads. The sample holds 560,000 or so distinct CDR3 sequences, 20% seen once. The sample taken for sequencing was blood. The receptors come from a man aged 35 to 55 with Graves' ophthalmopathy. Each CDR3 is given with its conserved first and last residue. A D gene is named only where the DNA matches it firmly. Size values are once, few and many counts, or a class for expanded clones, and some rows have none.

v_call	d_call	clone_size	j_call	cdr3_nt	cdr3_aa
TRBV3-1	-	many	TRBJ1-6	TGTGCCAGCAGCCAAGGGGCAGGGACAAATTCACCCCTCCACTTT	CASSQGAGTNSPLHF
TRBV7-6	-	-	TRBJ2-7	TGTGCCAGCGGCTCGCTCTTATCCTACGAGCAGTACTTC	CASGSLLSYEQYF
TRBV3-2	-	-	TRBJ2-7	TGTGCCAGCAGCCAAGGACGGACAGGGGGCGGGAGGCAGTACTTC	CASSQGRTGGGRQYF
TRBV6-6	TRBD1	few	TRBJ1-1	TGTGCCAGCAGTTACAGGGGAGCAAGACAGGGTCGGTTGGCGGGGGACACTGAAGCTTTCTTT	CASSYRGARQGRLAGDTEAFF
TRBV19	TRBD1	-	TRBJ1-1	TGTGCCAGTAGTATTCAGGGGGCGAGCCTCACTGAAGCTTTCTTT	CASSIQGASLTEAFF
TRBV19	TRBD1	-	TRBJ1-5	TGTGCCAGTAGTACGGGACAGAGCTATCAGCCCCAGCATTTT	CASSTGQSYQPQHF
TRBV5-1	TRBD1	many	TRBJ2-7	TGCGCCAGCAGCTATCGCACAGGGGGTAATTACGAGCAGTACTTC	CASSYRTGGNYEQYF
TRBV12-3/TRBV12-4	TRBD2	many	TRBJ2-3	TGTGCCAGCACCCCAACTAGCGGCGATACGCAGTATTTT	CASTPTSGDTQYF
TRBV30	TRBD2	-	TRBJ2-7	TGTGCCTGGAGTCGAGCGGGAAACTCCTACGAGCAGTACTTC	CAWSRAGNSYEQYF
TRBV3-1	-	few	TRBJ2-3	TGTGCCAGCAGCGTTTTGATGGGCCTTCCAGATACGCAGTATTTT	CASSVLMGLPDTQYF
TRBV27	-	-	TRBJ1-5	TGTGCCAGCCCATATACTATGCGGACAGTACGCAATCAGCCCCAGCATTTT	CASPYTMRTVRNQPQHF
TRBV6-1	TRBD1	-	TRBJ2-2	TGTGCCACACTTTTCCAGGGGGCTGGCACCGGGGAGCTGTTTTTT	CATLFQGAGTGELFF
TRBV6-2/TRBV6-3	-	few	TRBJ1-1	TGTGCCACCGCCATACCGGTGAACACTGAAGCTTTCTTT	CATAIPVNTEAFF
TRBV20-1	-	many	TRBJ2-5	TGCAGTGCTCAACAGGTGGTTGGGGAGACCCAGTACTTC	CSAQQVVGETQYF
TRBV7-8	TRBD1	-	TRBJ1-5	TGTGCCAGCAGCCCTACAGGGGCTAGAAGGGCCCAGCATTTT	CASSPTGARRAQHF
TRBV4-1	TRBD1	-	TRBJ1-2	TGCGCCAGCAGCCAAAGGACAGGGCAAGGGTATGGCTACACCTTC	CASSQRTGQGYGYTF
TRBV29-1	-	many	TRBJ2-1	TGCAGCGTTGAAGACGGGTATCGGGAAGGGCGGAATGAGCAGTTCTTC	CSVEDGYREGRNEQFF
TRBV4-2	-	few	TRBJ1-1	TGTGCCAGCAGCCCACGGGACCTGGGGCAGCCTGAAGCTTTCTTT	CASSPRDLGQPEAFF
TRBV12-3/TRBV12-4	TRBD2	many	TRBJ2-1	TGTGCCAGCAGTGGGGGGACTAGCGGGAGTTGGTATGAGCAGTTCTTC	CASSGGTSGSWYEQFF
TRBV20-1	-	-	TRBJ2-1	TGCAGTCCCAGCGGGCCTACCTACAATGAGCAGTTCTTC	CSPSGPTYNEQFF
TRBV5-1	-	few	TRBJ1-2	TGCGCCAGCAGCTTGGCGGTCGGGGGAGACTATGGCTACACCTTC	CASSLAVGGDYGYTF
TRBV24-1	TRBD1	-	TRBJ1-2	TGTGCCACCAGCGAACCCGGACAGGGCGTGGATGGCTACACCTTC	CATSEPGQGVDGYTF
TRBV27	-	many	TRBJ2-5	TGTGCCAGCAGCCAAACCGGGGCGAATGGTGGGACCCAGTACTTC	CASSQTGANGGTQYF
TRBV6-5	-	few	TRBJ1-4	TGTGCCAGCAGTTACTCGAGTCAGGGGTTGTCAACTAATGAAAAACTGTTTTTT	CASSYSSQGLSTNEKLFF
TRBV5-1	TRBD2	-	TRBJ2-3	TGCGCCAGCAGCTTGGCCGGGACTAGCGGAATCACGAGCACAGATACGCAGTATTTT	CASSLAGTSGITSTDTQYF
TRBV7-2	-	many	TRBJ1-2	TGTGCCAGCAGCTTAGGTCACCAAAACTATGGCTACACCTTC	CASSLGHQNYGYTF
TRBV5-1	TRBD1	-	TRBJ2-1	TGCGCCAGCAGCACGGGACAGGTCCCCCACAATGAGCAGTTCTTC	CASSTGQVPHNEQFF
TRBV9	-	few	TRBJ2-2	TGTGCCAGCAGCGGGTCAGGGGACCGGTTGTACACCGGGGAGCTGTTTTTT	CASSGSGDRLYTGELFF
TRBV7-9	-	-	TRBJ2-3	TGTGCCAGCAGCTCCGGCTCCGGCCTGGGGGATACGCAGTATTTT	CASSSGSGLGDTQYF
TRBV4-1	-	few	TRBJ2-1	TGCGCCAGCAGCCAAGATCCCTCGGGGCACTCCTACAATGAGCAGTTCTTC	CASSQDPSGHSYNEQFF
TRBV7-2	TRBD2	many	TRBJ2-3	TGTGCCAGCAGCCGGGAGGGTAAGGATACGCAGTATTTT	CASSREGKDTQYF
TRBV28	-	many	TRBJ2-5	TGTGCCAGCAGGCCTATCTGGGCGGCGGGGAGGCAAGAGACCCAGTACTTC	CASRPIWAAGRQETQYF
TRBV11-2	-	many	TRBJ2-5	TGTGCCAGCAGCTTACGGGGGAGGCCAGAAGAGACCCAGTACTTC	CASSLRGRPEETQYF
TRBV20-1	TRBD1	few	TRBJ2-2	TGCAGTGCTAGAGATGGGACAGGGGCAACCGGGGAGCTGTTTTTT	CSARDGTGATGELFF
TRBV7-8	TRBD2	many	TRBJ2-3	TGTGCCAGCAGCTTAGGGTTTCTAGCGGACCTCACAGATACGCAGTATTTT	CASSLGFLADLTDTQYF
TRBV27	TRBD2	-	TRBJ2-2	TGTGCCAGCAGTTACGGGGGGGCCGGGGAGCTGTTTTTT	CASSYGGAGELFF
TRBV7-2	-	-	TRBJ2-1	TGTGCCAGCAGCTTACGTCTGGGGGCGGAGGAGTCCTTC	CASSLRLGAEESF
TRBV5-4	-	-	TRBJ2-1	TGTGCCAGCAGCTTGGGGGTCGACTTCGTCTACAATGAGCAGTTCTTC	CASSLGVDFVYNEQFF
TRBV14	-	few	TRBJ1-2	TGTGCCAGCAGCCAAGATCTCAGTCGCCCCACGGGCGGCTATGGCTACACCTTC	CASSQDLSRPTGGYGYTF
TRBV12-3/TRBV12-4	TRBD2	-	TRBJ2-2	TGTGCCAGCAGGTTTGCGGGAGGACGACGTGTCGGGGAGCTGTTTTTT	CASRFAGGRRVGELFF
TRBV30	-	-	TRBJ1-2	TGTGCCTGGAGTGTATCGAACACCCTGGGGGGCTACACCTTC	CAWSVSNTLGGYTF
TRBV3-1	TRBD1	-	TRBJ1-6	TGTGCCAGCAGCGATACGACAGGGGGGGGTTCACCCCTCCACTTT	CASSDTTGGGSPLHF
TRBV5-4	-	few	TRBJ2-7	TGTGCCAGCAGCTTTGGCGATGTGGAGCAGTACTTC	CASSFGDVEQYF
TRBV19	TRBD1	-	TRBJ1-5	TGTGCCAGTAGTCCCTCACAGGGGGCGGCTCAGCCCCAGCATTTT	CASSPSQGAAQPQHF
TRBV6-1	-	-	TRBJ1-1	TGTGCCAGCAGTGAAGTAAATAGCCTGCGATTAATGAACACTGAAGCTTTCTTT	CASSEVNSLRLMNTEAFF